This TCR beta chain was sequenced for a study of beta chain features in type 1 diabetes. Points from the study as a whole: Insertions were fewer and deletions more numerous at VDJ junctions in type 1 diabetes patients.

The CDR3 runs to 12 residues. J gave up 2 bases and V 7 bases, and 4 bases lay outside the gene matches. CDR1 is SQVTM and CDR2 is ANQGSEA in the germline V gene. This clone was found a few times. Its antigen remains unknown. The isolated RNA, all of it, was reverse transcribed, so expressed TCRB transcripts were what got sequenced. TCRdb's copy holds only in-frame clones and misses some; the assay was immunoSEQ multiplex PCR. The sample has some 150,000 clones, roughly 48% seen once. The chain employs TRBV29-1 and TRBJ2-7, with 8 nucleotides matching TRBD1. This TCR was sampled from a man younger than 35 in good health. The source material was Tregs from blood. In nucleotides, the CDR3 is TGCAGCGCCCGGACAGGGACCTACGAGCAGTACTTC. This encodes CSARTGTYEQYF.